These T cell receptor beta chains were read from a single sample in a study of shared clonotypes between healthy human individuals. The table came from immunoSEQ multiplex PCR; TCRdb's copy has only in-frame clones and leaves some out. The sample comprises millions of clones, roughly 96% of which are singletons, and 0.1% to 0.15% rests with the top ten. Sequencing was performed on naive CD4+ T cells sorted from blood. These TCRs come from a man between 18 and 35 years old in good health. The CDR3 runs from the conserved cysteine through the conserved F or W. Fields, in order: D gene, clone size, J gene, V gene, CDR3 protein, CDR3 DNA. D genes are given only for firm matches. The size entry is marked missing in some rows and otherwise reads once, few, many or a size class.

D gene: -; clone size: many; J gene: TRBJ2-7; V gene: TRBV2; CDR3 protein: CASRRSSYEQYF; CDR3 DNA: TGTGCCAGCCGGCGGAGCTCCTACGAGCAGTACTTC
D gene: -; clone size: -; J gene: TRBJ1-1; V gene: TRBV4-1; CDR3 protein: CASSQEIRVQSSNTEAFF; CDR3 DNA: TGCGCCAGCAGCCAAGAGATCCGCGTACAGAGCTCGAACACTGAAGCTTTCTTT
D gene: -; clone size: -; J gene: TRBJ2-3; V gene: TRBV7-2; CDR3 protein: CASNLFPTDTQYF; CDR3 DNA: TGTGCCAGCAACCTCTTTCCCACAGATACGCAGTATTTT
D gene: TRBD1; clone size: -; J gene: TRBJ1-2; V gene: TRBV5-1; CDR3 protein: CASSLPGGLEGYTF; CDR3 DNA: TGCGCCAGCAGCTTGCCAGGGGGGCTCGAAGGCTACACCTTC
D gene: -; clone size: -; J gene: TRBJ1-6; V gene: TRBV15; CDR3 protein: CATSRTPTGLPLHF; CDR3 DNA: TGTGCCACCAGCAGAACTCCCACAGGGCTACCCCTCCACTTT
D gene: -; clone size: -; J gene: TRBJ2-3; V gene: TRBV28; CDR3 protein: CASTRDTDTQYF; CDR3 DNA: TGTGCCAGCACACGTGACACAGATACGCAGTATTTT
D gene: -; clone size: few; J gene: TRBJ2-1; V gene: TRBV6-5; CDR3 protein: CASSRSSYNEQFF; CDR3 DNA: TGTGCCAGCAGCAGGAGCTCCTACAATGAGCAGTTCTTC
D gene: -; clone size: -; J gene: TRBJ2-7; V gene: TRBV28; CDR3 protein: CASSLLRSKRILRGLYEQYF; CDR3 DNA: TGTGCCAGCAGTTTATTAAGGAGCAAACGCATCCTACGAGGGTTGTACGAGCAGTACTTC
D gene: -; clone size: once; J gene: TRBJ1-2; V gene: TRBV2; CDR3 protein: CASRVELGGYTF; CDR3 DNA: TGTGCCAGCAGGGTGGAACTTGGTGGCTACACCTTC
D gene: -; clone size: -; J gene: TRBJ2-5; V gene: TRBV7-9; CDR3 protein: CASSRAGAQTQYF; CDR3 DNA: TGTGCCAGCAGCCGGGCAGGGGCACAGACCCAGTACTTC
D gene: TRBD2; clone size: -; J gene: TRBJ2-3; V gene: TRBV9; CDR3 protein: CASSVAASGRQSTDTQYF; CDR3 DNA: TGTGCCAGCAGCGTAGCGGCTAGCGGGAGGCAATCCACAGATACGCAGTATTTT
D gene: -; clone size: -; J gene: TRBJ2-1; V gene: TRBV9; CDR3 protein: CASSVGQGGYNEQFF; CDR3 DNA: TGTGCCAGCAGCGTAGGACAGGGAGGCTACAATGAGCAGTTCTTC
D gene: TRBD1; clone size: -; J gene: TRBJ1-4; V gene: TRBV18; CDR3 protein: CASSPGQGSATNEKLFF; CDR3 DNA: TGTGCCAGCTCACCGGGACAGGGCAGCGCAACTAATGAAAAACTGTTTTTT
D gene: TRBD1; clone size: -; J gene: TRBJ1-5; V gene: TRBV10-3; CDR3 protein: CAISGDRDNQPQHF; CDR3 DNA: TGTGCCATCAGTGGCGACAGGGATAATCAGCCCCAGCATTTT
D gene: -; clone size: -; J gene: TRBJ1-1; V gene: TRBV2; CDR3 protein: CASRVELNTEAFF; CDR3 DNA: TGTGCCAGCAGGGTAGAGTTGAACACTGAAGCTTTCTTT
D gene: -; clone size: -; J gene: TRBJ2-7; V gene: TRBV19; CDR3 protein: CASRAGTYEQYF; CDR3 DNA: TGTGCCAGTAGGGCAGGGACCTACGAGCAGTACTTC
D gene: -; clone size: -; J gene: TRBJ1-6; V gene: TRBV6-1; CDR3 protein: CASMPTVNSPLHF; CDR3 DNA: TGTGCCAGCATGCCGACAGTTAATTCACCCCTCCACTTT
D gene: TRBD2; clone size: once; J gene: TRBJ2-7; V gene: TRBV6-6; CDR3 protein: CASSYRLAGGIDEQYF; CDR3 DNA: TGTGCCAGCAGTTACCGACTAGCGGGAGGTATAGACGAGCAGTACTTC
D gene: -; clone size: -; J gene: TRBJ2-7; V gene: TRBV7-9; CDR3 protein: CASSTRESYEQYF; CDR3 DNA: TGTGCCAGCAGCACAAGGGAGTCTTACGAGCAGTACTTC
D gene: TRBD1; clone size: -; J gene: TRBJ2-1; V gene: TRBV2; CDR3 protein: CASSESGQGYNEQFF; CDR3 DNA: TGTGCCAGCAGTGAATCGGGACAGGGATACAATGAGCAGTTCTTC
D gene: -; clone size: -; J gene: TRBJ2-3; V gene: TRBV30; CDR3 protein: CAWSVSPDTQYF; CDR3 DNA: TGTGCCTGGAGTGTATCCCCAGATACGCAGTATTTT
D gene: TRBD1; clone size: -; J gene: TRBJ1-2; V gene: TRBV4-1; CDR3 protein: CASSQTRTGNYGYTF; CDR3 DNA: TGCGCCAGCAGCCAAACCCGGACAGGGAACTATGGCTACACCTTC
D gene: -; clone size: -; J gene: TRBJ2-5; V gene: TRBV5-4; CDR3 protein: CASSSDPSRETQYF; CDR3 DNA: TGTGCCAGCAGCTCCGACCCTAGCCGGGAGACCCAGTACTTC
D gene: -; clone size: -; J gene: TRBJ1-1; V gene: TRBV12-5; CDR3 protein: CASGLVEGSEAFF; CDR3 DNA: TGTGCTAGTGGTTTGGTTGAGGGATCTGAAGCTTTCTTT
D gene: TRBD1; clone size: -; J gene: TRBJ2-5; V gene: TRBV28; CDR3 protein: CASRDRGRETQYF; CDR3 DNA: TGTGCCAGCAGGGACAGGGGGCGAGAGACCCAGTACTTC
D gene: TRBD1; clone size: once; J gene: TRBJ2-7; V gene: TRBV11-2; CDR3 protein: CASSPGQGHSYEQYF; CDR3 DNA: TGTGCCAGCAGTCCCGGACAGGGACACTCCTACGAGCAGTACTTC
D gene: TRBD2; clone size: -; J gene: TRBJ2-7; V gene: TRBV7-2; CDR3 protein: CASSSRTSAPYEQYF; CDR3 DNA: TGTGCCAGCAGCTCCAGGACTAGCGCGCCCTACGAGCAGTACTTC
D gene: -; clone size: -; J gene: TRBJ1-2; V gene: TRBV7-2; CDR3 protein: CASSSYTSFYGYTF; CDR3 DNA: TGTGCCAGCAGCTCCTATACGAGTTTCTATGGCTACACCTTC
D gene: -; clone size: -; J gene: TRBJ2-1; V gene: TRBV5-1; CDR3 protein: CATSFSGTGGNEQFF; CDR3 DNA: TGCGCCACCTCCTTTTCAGGAACCGGGGGCAATGAGCAGTTCTTC